This T cell receptor beta chain was documented in a study of shared clonotypes between healthy human individuals. Study results and limitations: Although depth was large, rarefaction showed that sequencing of the sorted subsets was incomplete. Across subsets, estimated richness was generally greater for naive than for memory populations.

From CD4+ cells came CD45RA+ naive and CD45RA-negative memory subsets. A remark on this clone: Its antigen remains unknown.

Assay used: immunoSEQ multiplex PCR; TCRdb lists only in-frame clones, some missing. The sample has approximately 1.5 million clones, approximately 98.5% seen once. Germline values: CDR1 GTSNPN, CDR2 SVGIG (reference sequence). Unmatched junction bases numbered 7, after V lost 3 bases and J lost 7 bases. This CDR3 has 14 residues. The sequenced sample was naive CD4+ T cells sorted from blood. The subset denotes: CD45RA+ positively selected. The source of this sequence is a man aged 30-40 years in good health. The rearrangement links TRBV30 to TRBJ2-1; 9 positions agree with TRBD2. The CDR3 protein is CAWRYSGRRNEQFF. CDR3 in DNA: TGTGCCTGGAGGTACAGCGGGAGGCGTAATGAGCAGTTCTTC.